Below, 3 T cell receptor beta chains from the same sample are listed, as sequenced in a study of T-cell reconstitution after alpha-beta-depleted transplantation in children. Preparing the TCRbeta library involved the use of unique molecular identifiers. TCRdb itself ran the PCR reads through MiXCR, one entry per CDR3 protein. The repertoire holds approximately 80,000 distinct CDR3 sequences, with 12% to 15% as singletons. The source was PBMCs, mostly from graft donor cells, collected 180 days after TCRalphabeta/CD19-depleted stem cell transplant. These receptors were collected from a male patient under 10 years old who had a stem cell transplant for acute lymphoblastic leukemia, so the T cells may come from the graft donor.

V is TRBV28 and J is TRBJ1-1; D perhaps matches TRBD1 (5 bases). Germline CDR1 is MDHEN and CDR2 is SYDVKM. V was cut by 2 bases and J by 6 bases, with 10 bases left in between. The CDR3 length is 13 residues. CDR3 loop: CASSLGREPEAFF. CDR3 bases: TGTGCCAGCAGTTTAGGCAGGGAGCCTGAAGCTTTCTTT. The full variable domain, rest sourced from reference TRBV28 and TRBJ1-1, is DVKVTQSSRYLVKRTGEKVFLECVQDMDHENMFWYRQDPGLGLRLIYFSYDVKMKEKGDIPEGYSVSREKKERFSLILESASTNQTSMYLCASSLGREPEAFFGQGTRLTVV.

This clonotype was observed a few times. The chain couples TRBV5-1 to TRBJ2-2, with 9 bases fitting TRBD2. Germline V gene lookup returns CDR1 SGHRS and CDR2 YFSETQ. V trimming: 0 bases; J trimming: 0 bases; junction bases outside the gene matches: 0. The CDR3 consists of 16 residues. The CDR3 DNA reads TGCGCCAGCAGCTTGGGACTAGCGGCGAACACCGGGGAGCTGTTTTTT. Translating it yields CASSLGLAANTGELFF.

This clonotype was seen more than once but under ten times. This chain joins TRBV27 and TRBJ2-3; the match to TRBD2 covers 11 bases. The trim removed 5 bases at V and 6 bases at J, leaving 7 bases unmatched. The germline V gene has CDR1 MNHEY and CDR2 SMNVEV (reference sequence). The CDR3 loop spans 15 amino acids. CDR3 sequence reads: CASSPRLAGSDTQYF. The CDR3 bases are TGTGCCAGCAGTCCCAGACTAGCGGGATCGGATACGCAGTATTTT.